This TCR beta chain was retrieved from a study of blood T cell repertoires in COVID-19. The data were produced by immunoSEQ multiplex PCR, yet TCRdb's version contains in-frame clones alone and is incomplete. Of 25,000 to 30,000 clones listed, about 80% were seen once; the top ten hold nearly 40%. Trimming removed 6 bases from V and 2 bases from J, with 23 bases in between. The CDR3 has 19 residues. The germline CDR1 and CDR2 sequences are MNHEY and SMNVEV (reference sequence). Only a few counts were recorded for this clone. This clonotype originated in a man in his sixties or seventies with acute or convalescent COVID-19. The chain has TRBV27 and TRBJ1-6; a possible D gene is TRBD1 (6 bases). The sequencing input was peripheral blood. The CDR3 DNA reads as TGTGCCAGCAGCCTGGGTCGGGACACCCGTCTCGCCTATAATTCACCCCTCCACTTT. Protein: CASSLGRDTRLAYNSPLHF.